The 20 T cell receptor beta chains below all came from one sample that was sequenced in a study of T-cell memory formation after mild COVID-19. TCRdb reprocessed the 5' RACE reads via MiXCR and lists one record per CDR3 protein. The sample gives about 150,000 distinct CDR3 sequences, roughly 14% of which show up once; 13% to 15% is in the top ten. Sequenced sample: PBMCs or a T cell subset sorted from them (not recorded which). The receptors come from an adult woman who had mild COVID-19 (a few samples of this study predate the infection). Cell type and time point are not known.

This clonotype appeared a few times. CDR3 in amino acids: CASRMGLAAYNEQFF. The CDR3 DNA reads as TGTGCCAGCAGGATGGGACTAGCAGCCTACAATGAGCAGTTCTTC. The rearrangement links TRBV2 to TRBJ2-1; TRBD2 matches 9 bases. J gave up 2 bases and V 6 bases, and 5 bases lay outside the gene matches. Germline V gene lookup returns CDR1 SNHLY and CDR2 FYNNEI. The CDR3 totals 15 residues.

In its sample, this clonotype was seen a few times. The V gene is TRBV7-9, the J gene TRBJ2-1, with D possibly being TRBD1 (6 bases). Germline assignment: CDR1 SEHNR and CDR2 FQNEAQ (reference sequence). The CDR3 extends over 11 amino acids. V was trimmed by 5 bases and J by 15 bases, leaving 14 bases between them. The CDR3 bases are TGTGCCAGCAGCGCCCCCGAAGGGGGGTTCTTC. This codes for CASSAPEGGFF.

A few counts support this clonotype. V usage is TRBV9 and J usage is TRBJ2-7; D might be TRBD1 or TRBD2, each matching 5 bases. Looked up from germline, CDR1 is SGDLS and CDR2 is YYNGEE. The germline V and J ends were trimmed by 3 bases and 1 base, with 14 bases remaining between them. This CDR3 is 15 amino acids long. In DNA form, the CDR3 reads TGTGCCAGCAGCGCCCAAGGGGACGGTTCCTACGAGCAGTACTTC. Encoded protein: CASSAQGDGSYEQYF.

This clonotype came up a few times. The rearrangement joins TRBV19 to TRBJ2-6; D unclear. The CDR3 loop spans 16 amino acids. Germline V gene lookup returns CDR1 LNHDA and CDR2 SQIVND (reference sequence). Trimming shortened V by 7 bases and J by 0 bases, and 13 bases separated the two germline ends. CDR3 region: CASKPGQTSGANVLTF. The CDR3 region has the DNA TGTGCCAGTAAGCCGGGTCAGACCTCTGGGGCCAACGTCCTGACTTTC.

This clonotype occurred a few times. This rearrangement joins TRBV7-9 to TRBJ1-1; TRBD1 matches at 7 bases. V lost 5 bases and J lost 1; bases outside the gene matches: 10. Germline V gene lookup returns CDR1 SEHNR and CDR2 FQNEAQ (reference sequence). The CDR3 loop spans 16 amino acids. The CDR3 DNA reads TGTGCCAGCAGCAATGACAGGGAGGCTAAGAACACTGAAGCTTTCTTT. Protein sequence: CASSNDREAKNTEAFF.

This clonotype was seen more than once but under ten times. The gene calls are TRBV11-2 and TRBJ1-2; D unresolved. V lost 5 bases, J lost 3 bases, and 7 bases lay in between. The CDR3 length is 12 residues. Germline CDR1 is SGHAT and CDR2 is FQNNGV. CDR3 sequence (DNA): TGTGCCAGCAGCCCCGCGGACTATGGCTACACCTTC. It encodes CASSPADYGYTF.

This clonotype was seen more than once but under ten times. The chain couples TRBV12-3 or TRBV12-4 to TRBJ2-3; 7 nucleotides line up with TRBD2. J lost 4 bases, V lost 3 bases, and 16 bases had no gene match. This CDR3 has 18 residues. CDR3 in amino acids: CASSFGLDRFATADTQYF. In DNA form, the CDR3 reads TGTGCCAGCAGTTTCGGACTAGATAGATTCGCCACGGCAGATACGCAGTATTTT.

This clonotype came up a few times. This chain uses TRBV4-3 with TRBJ2-2; possible D gene TRBD2, 5 bases. Germline V CDR1 and CDR2: LGHNA, YSLEER. The CDR3 runs to 16 residues. V dropped 0 bases and J dropped 1 base, with 9 bases sitting between them. The chain's CDR3 is CASSQERAGNTGELFF. CDR3 sequence (DNA): TGCGCCAGCAGCCAAGAGCGGGCCGGGAACACCGGGGAGCTGTTTTTT.

This chain uses TRBV24-1 with TRBJ2-1; 10 bases are a match to TRBD2. The CDR3 runs 14 residues. From germline, CDR1 is KGHDR and CDR2 SFDVKD. With V trimmed by 3 bases and J by 9 bases, 4 bases remained unmatched. The DNA for the CDR3 is TGTGCCACCAGTGATAGCGGGAGGGCCGCTGAGCAGTTCTTC. Translation: CATSDSGRAAEQFF.

The chain combines TRBV7-2 with TRBJ2-2; 9 bases align to TRBD1. Trimming at V came to 4 bases and at J to 3 bases, leaving 12 bases not matched to a gene. The CDR3 is 18 residues long. CDR1 is SGHTA, CDR2 FQGNSA, per germline. CDR3 coding DNA: TGTGCCAGCAGCTCACCTACAGGGGGCGCAGATTACACCGGGGAGCTGTTTTTT. Amino acids: CASSSPTGGADYTGELFF.

The sample holds many counts of this clonotype. The V and J genes are TRBV5-1 and TRBJ2-3; D is perhaps TRBD2 (6 bases). The CDR3 sequence is 12 residues long. Germline CDR1 reads SGHRS; CDR2 reads YFSETQ. The ends were cut back, 3 bases at V and 5 bases at J, with 7 bases in the middle. For the CDR3, the DNA is TGCGCCAGCAGCTGGCGGGAAGATACGCAGTATTTT. This encodes CASSWREDTQYF.

This clonotype was found a few times. The chain joins TRBV12-5 to TRBJ2-7; D not resolved. This CDR3 region has 13 residues. Per germline, CDR1 LGHNT and CDR2 FRNRAP. V dropped 5 bases and J dropped 3 bases, with 11 bases sitting between them. CDR3 sequence reads: CASGPDAYYEQYF. The CDR3 DNA reads as TGTGCTAGTGGTCCGGACGCCTACTACGAGCAGTACTTC.

This clonotype was observed a handful of times. The chain recombines TRBV5-1 with TRBJ2-7; possibly TRBD1 for D (6 bases). Looked up from germline, CDR1 is SGHRS and CDR2 is YFSETQ. Trimming removed 0 bases from V and 6 bases from J, with 13 bases in between. The CDR3 loop spans 14 amino acids. The CDR3 here is CASSLGDIAFEQYF. The CDR3 DNA sequence: TGCGCCAGCAGCTTGGGGGACATAGCGTTCGAGCAGTACTTC.

V gene TRBV7-9 combines with J gene TRBJ1-6; TRBD1 might be the D (6 bases). The germline V and J ends were trimmed by 4 bases and 0 bases, with 10 bases remaining between them. The CDR3 is 16 amino acids. CDR1 is SEHNR, CDR2 FQNEAQ, per germline (reference sequence). The CDR3 is CASSSTGFSYNSPLHF. In DNA form, the CDR3 reads TGTGCCAGCAGCTCTACAGGGTTCTCCTATAATTCACCCCTCCACTTT.

For the CDR3, the DNA is TGCGCCAGCAGCCAAGACTCTAGCACCTACGAGCAGTACTTC. It is translated as CASSQDSSTYEQYF. The chain joins TRBV4-3 to TRBJ2-7; the D gene is possibly TRBD2 (5 bases). The CDR3 contains 14 residues. The V end was cut by 0 bases, the J end by 2 bases, with 8 bases between. Germline V gives CDR1 LGHNA, CDR2 YSLEER.

Only a few counts were recorded for this clonotype. This sequence joins TRBV6-5 and TRBJ2-1; either TRBD1 or TRBD2 may supply D (5 bases each). CDR3 length equals 17 residues. Per germline, CDR1 MNHEY and CDR2 SVGAGI. Trimming shortened V by 2 bases and J by 3 bases, and 17 bases separated the two germline ends. CDR3 coding DNA: TGTGCCAGCAGTTACACCGGGACCGCACCTATCTACAATGAGCAGTTCTTC. Translated: CASSYTGTAPIYNEQFF.

This clonotype was seen a few times. The chain combines TRBV20-1 with TRBJ1-1; D not resolved. CDR3 size: 11 residues. Germline assignment: CDR1 DFQATT and CDR2 SNEGSKA (reference sequence). V was cut by 3 bases and J by 4 bases, with 6 bases left in between. The CDR3 reads CSARGATEAFF. CDR3 DNA sequence: TGCAGTGCTAGGGGTGCCACTGAAGCTTTCTTT.

This clonotype was seen a few times. The chain employs TRBV4-1 and TRBJ2-3, with 10 bases matching TRBD2. There are 17 residues in the CDR3. Germline-derived CDR1 and CDR2 are MGHRA and YSYEKL. V was clipped by 4 bases and J by 4 bases; unmatched bases: 11. CDR3 coding DNA: TGCGCCAGCAGCCGGGAACATCCCGGGACTAGCGCAGATACGCAGTATTTT. This sequence encodes CASSREHPGTSADTQYF.

This clonotype has only a few counts. The chain recombines TRBV4-3 with TRBJ2-1; 9 bases map to TRBD2. CDR3 length: 17 amino acids. The V gene end was trimmed by 3 bases and the J gene end by 4 bases; junction bases not matched to a gene: 10. Germline CDR1 reads LGHNA; CDR2 reads YSLEER. CDR3 sequence: CASSQVSGSGGYNEQFF. The CDR3 region has the DNA TGCGCCAGCAGCCAGGTTAGCGGGAGTGGCGGGTACAATGAGCAGTTCTTC.

Turning to this clonotype: A much more abundant neighbour one base away suggests this may be a read error. This sequence joins TRBV12-3 or TRBV12-4 and TRBJ2-1; 9 nucleotides agree with TRBD2. The CDR3 runs 14 residues. The CDR3: CASSMTSGYDEQFF. CDR3 nucleotide sequence: TGTGCCAGCAGCATGACTAGCGGCTACGATGAGCAGTTCTTC.